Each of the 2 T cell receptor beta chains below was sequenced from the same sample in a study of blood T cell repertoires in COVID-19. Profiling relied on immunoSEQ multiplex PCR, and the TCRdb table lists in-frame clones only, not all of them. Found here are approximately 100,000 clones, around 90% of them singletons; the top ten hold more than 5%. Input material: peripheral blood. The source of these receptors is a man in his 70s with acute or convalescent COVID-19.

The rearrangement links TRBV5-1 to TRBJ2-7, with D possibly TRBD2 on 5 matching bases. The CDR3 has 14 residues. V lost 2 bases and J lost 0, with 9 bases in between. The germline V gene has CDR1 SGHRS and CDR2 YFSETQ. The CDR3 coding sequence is TGCGCCAGCAGCTTCGGGGATGACTCCTACGAGCAGTACTTC. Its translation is CASSFGDDSYEQYF.

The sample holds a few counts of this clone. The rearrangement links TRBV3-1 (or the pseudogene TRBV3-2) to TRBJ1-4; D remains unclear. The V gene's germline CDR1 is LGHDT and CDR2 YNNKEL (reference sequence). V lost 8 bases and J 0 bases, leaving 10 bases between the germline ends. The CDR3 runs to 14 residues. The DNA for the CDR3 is TGTGCCAGCTCCACCCGCGCAACTAATGAAAAACTGTTTTTT. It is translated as CASSTRATNEKLFF.